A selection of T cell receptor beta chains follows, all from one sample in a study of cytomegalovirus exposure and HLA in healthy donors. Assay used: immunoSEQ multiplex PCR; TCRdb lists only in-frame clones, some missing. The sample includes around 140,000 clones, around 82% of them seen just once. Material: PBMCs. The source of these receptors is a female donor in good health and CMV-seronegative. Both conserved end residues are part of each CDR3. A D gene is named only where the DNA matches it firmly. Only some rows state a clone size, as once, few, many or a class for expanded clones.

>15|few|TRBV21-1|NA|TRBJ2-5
CASSKVEHIQETQYF
TGTGCCAGCAGCAAAGTCGAACACATACAAGAGACCCAGTACTTC
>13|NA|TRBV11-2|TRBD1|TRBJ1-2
CASSLRDRHGYTF
TGTGCCAGCAGCTTACGGGACAGGCATGGCTACACCTTC
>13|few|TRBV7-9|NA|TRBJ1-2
CASRLSVRAGYTF
TGTGCCAGCAGATTATCGGTGAGGGCTGGCTACACCTTC
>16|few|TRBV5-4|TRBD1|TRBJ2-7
CASSFGRDRGSYEQYF
TGTGCCAGCAGCTTTGGCCGGGACAGGGGATCCTACGAGCAGTACTTC
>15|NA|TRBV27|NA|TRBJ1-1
CASSADQFRSTEAFF
TGTGCCAGCAGCGCGGATCAGTTTCGGAGCACTGAAGCTTTCTTT
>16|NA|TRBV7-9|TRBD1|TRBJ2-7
CASSSTGGDNLYEQYF
TGTGCCAGCAGCTCGACAGGGGGCGATAACCTCTACGAGCAGTACTTC
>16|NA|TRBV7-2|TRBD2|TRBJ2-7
CASTLTSGGAMYEQYF
TGTGCCAGCACCCTGACTAGCGGGGGGGCCATGTACGAGCAGTACTTC
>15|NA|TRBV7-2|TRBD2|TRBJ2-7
CASSRIAGELYEQYF
TGTGCCAGCAGCCGTATAGCGGGGGAGCTCTACGAGCAGTACTTC
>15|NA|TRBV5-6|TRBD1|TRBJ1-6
CASSFGTAPSSPLHF
TGTGCCAGCAGCTTTGGGACAGCGCCTAGTTCACCCCTCCACTTT
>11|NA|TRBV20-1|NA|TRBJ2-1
CSATKNNEQFF
TGCAGTGCTACTAAAAACAATGAGCAGTTCTTC
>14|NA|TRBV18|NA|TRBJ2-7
CASSPLQGRGEQYF
TGTGCCAGCTCACCCCTACAGGGTCGGGGCGAGCAGTACTTC
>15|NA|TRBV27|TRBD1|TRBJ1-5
CASRPGQGRNQPQHF
TGTGCCAGCAGACCGGGACAGGGGAGAAATCAGCCCCAGCATTTT
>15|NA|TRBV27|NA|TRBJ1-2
CASSLSWASTYGYTF
TGTGCCAGCAGTTTAAGTTGGGCCAGTACCTATGGCTACACCTTC
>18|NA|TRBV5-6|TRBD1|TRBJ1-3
CASSFGTRGTGSGNTIYF
TGTGCCAGCAGCTTTGGTACAAGGGGGACAGGCTCTGGAAACACCATATATTTT
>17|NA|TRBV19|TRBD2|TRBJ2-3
CASSIHRLAGGKDTQYF
TGTGCCAGTAGTATCCACCGACTAGCGGGGGGGAAAGATACGCAGTATTTT
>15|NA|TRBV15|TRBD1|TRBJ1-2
CATSSYVTGADGYTF
TGTGCCACCAGCAGTTACGTGACAGGGGCGGATGGCTACACCTTC
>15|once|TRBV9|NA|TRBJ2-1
CASSVGAGAHNEQFF
TGTGCCAGCAGCGTAGGGGCGGGGGCCCACAATGAGCAGTTCTTC
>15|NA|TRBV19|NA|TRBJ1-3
CASSDSTRSGNTIYF
TGTGCCAGTAGTGACAGTACTCGCTCTGGAAACACCATATATTTT
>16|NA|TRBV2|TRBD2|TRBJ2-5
CASISPSGLAGETQYF
TGTGCCAGCATTTCCCCCTCTGGACTAGCGGGGGAGACCCAGTACTTC
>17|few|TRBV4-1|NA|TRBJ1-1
CASSQDTTGIRYTEAFF
TGCGCCAGCAGCCAAGATACGACGGGAATTAGGTACACTGAAGCTTTCTTT
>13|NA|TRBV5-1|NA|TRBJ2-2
CASSSRLSGELFF
TGCGCCAGCAGCAGTCGGTTGTCCGGGGAGCTGTTTTTT
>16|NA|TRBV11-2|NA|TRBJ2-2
CASSPRYGQNTGELFF
TGTGCCAGCAGCCCTAGGTATGGACAGAACACCGGGGAGCTGTTTTTT
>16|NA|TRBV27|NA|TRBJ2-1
CASSVNHGAINNEQFF
TGTGCCAGCAGCGTCAATCATGGGGCAATTAACAATGAGCAGTTCTTC
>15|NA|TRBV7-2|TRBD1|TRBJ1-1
CASSRQGKGDTEAFF
TGTGCCAGCAGCCGACAGGGGAAGGGGGACACTGAAGCTTTCTTT
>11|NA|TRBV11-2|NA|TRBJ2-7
CASSLLDEQYF
TGTGCCAGCAGCTTACTCGACGAGCAGTACTTC
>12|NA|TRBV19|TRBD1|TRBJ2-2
CASWTGTGELFF
TGTGCCAGCTGGACAGGAACCGGGGAGCTGTTTTTT
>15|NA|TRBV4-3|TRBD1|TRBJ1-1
CASSQDRGLGTEAFF
TGCGCCAGCAGCCAAGATAGGGGGCTGGGCACTGAAGCTTTCTTT
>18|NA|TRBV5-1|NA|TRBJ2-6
CASSFQPGLNSGANVLTF
TGCGCCAGCAGCTTCCAACCGGGTCTCAACTCTGGGGCCAACGTCCTGACTTTC
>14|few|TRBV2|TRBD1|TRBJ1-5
CASSEGRGRQPQHF
TGTGCCAGCAGTGAGGGCAGGGGGCGTCAGCCCCAGCATTTT
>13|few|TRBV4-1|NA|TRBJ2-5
CASSPSGSETQYF
TGCGCCAGCAGCCCCTCGGGATCAGAGACCCAGTACTTC
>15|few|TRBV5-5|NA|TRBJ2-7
CASSLVADSSYEQYF
TGTGCCAGCAGCTTGGTAGCCGACAGCTCCTACGAGCAGTACTTC
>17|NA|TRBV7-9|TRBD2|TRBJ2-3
CSSSGLVLAEGTDTQYF
TGTTCCAGCAGCGGATTAGTTCTAGCGGAGGGCACAGATACGCAGTATTTT
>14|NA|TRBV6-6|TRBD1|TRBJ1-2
CASRDDRGSYGYTF
TGTGCCAGCAGAGATGACAGGGGGTCGTATGGCTACACCTTC
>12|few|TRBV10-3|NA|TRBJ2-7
CAISEADYEQYF
TGTGCCATCAGTGAGGCGGACTACGAGCAGTACTTC
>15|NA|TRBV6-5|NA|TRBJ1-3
CASSVGGESGNTIYF
TGTGCCAGCAGTGTGGGCGGGGAATCTGGAAACACCATATATTTT
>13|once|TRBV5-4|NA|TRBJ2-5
CASSSQGWETQYF
TGTGCCAGCAGCTCGCAGGGTTGGGAGACCCAGTACTTC
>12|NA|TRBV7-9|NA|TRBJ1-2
CSSSRSDYGYTF
TGTTCCAGCAGCAGGAGCGACTATGGCTACACCTTC
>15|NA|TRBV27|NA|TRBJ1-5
CASSLTQGPASSQHF
TGTGCCAGCAGTCTAACACAGGGCCCCGCATCATCCCAGCATTTT
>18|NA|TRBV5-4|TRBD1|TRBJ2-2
CASSRDRTGTLGIGELFF
TGTGCCAGCAGCCGAGATCGGACAGGGACGTTAGGTATAGGGGAGCTGTTTTTT
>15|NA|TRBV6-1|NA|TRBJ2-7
CASSEAGGVGYEQYF
TGTGCCAGCAGTGAAGCGGGAGGTGTAGGATACGAGCAGTACTTC
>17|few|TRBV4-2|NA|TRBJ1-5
CASSEITGTSLAQPQHF
TGTGCCAGCAGCGAAATAACCGGGACATCCCTCGCTCAGCCCCAGCATTTT
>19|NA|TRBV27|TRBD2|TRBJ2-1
CASSLYGGAGVTTGNEQFF
TGTGCCAGCAGTTTATACGGGGGAGCGGGAGTTACTACGGGGAATGAGCAGTTCTTC
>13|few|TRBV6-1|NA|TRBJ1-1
CASGARLGTEAFF
TGTGCCAGCGGGGCCCGATTGGGGACTGAAGCTTTCTTT
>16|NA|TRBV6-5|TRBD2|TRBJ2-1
CASSYWTSGGRNEQFF
TGTGCCAGCAGTTACTGGACTAGCGGGGGCCGAAATGAGCAGTTCTTC
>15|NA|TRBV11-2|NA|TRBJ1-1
CASTVIRTANTEAFF
TGTGCCAGCACCGTTATCCGGACAGCGAACACTGAAGCTTTCTTT
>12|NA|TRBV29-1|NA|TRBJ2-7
CSVAVAGCEQYF
TGCAGCGTTGCGGTGGCGGGTTGCGAGCAGTACTTC